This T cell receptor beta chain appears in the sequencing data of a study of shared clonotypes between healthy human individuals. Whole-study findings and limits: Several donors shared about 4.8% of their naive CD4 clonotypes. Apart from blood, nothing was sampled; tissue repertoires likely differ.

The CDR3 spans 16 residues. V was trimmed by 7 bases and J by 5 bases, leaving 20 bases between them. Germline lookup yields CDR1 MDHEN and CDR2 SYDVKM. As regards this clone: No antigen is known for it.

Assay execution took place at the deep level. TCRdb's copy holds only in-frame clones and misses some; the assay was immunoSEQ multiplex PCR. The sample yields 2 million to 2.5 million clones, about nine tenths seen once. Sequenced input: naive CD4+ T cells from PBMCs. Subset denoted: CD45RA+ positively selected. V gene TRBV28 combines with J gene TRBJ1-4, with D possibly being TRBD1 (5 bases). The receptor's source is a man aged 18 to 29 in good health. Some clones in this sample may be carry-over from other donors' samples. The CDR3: CASTTTTGGRNEKLFF. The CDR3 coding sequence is TGTGCCAGCACCACCACCACCGGGGGAAGGAATGAAAAACTGTTTTTT.